A selection of T cell receptor beta chains follows, all from one sample in a study of blood T cell repertoires in COVID-19. Profiled with immunoSEQ multiplex PCR; TCRdb holds only in-frame clones, not every one. The sample yields fewer than 250,000 clones, 80% to 90% seen once. Sequencing was done on a sample of PBMCs or T cells enriched from blood (not recorded which). The receptors come from a woman aged 30 to 39 with acute COVID-19. Each CDR3 is given with its conserved first and last residue. Fields, in order: clone size, J gene, V gene, CDR3 length, D gene, CDR3 protein, CDR3 DNA. A D gene is named only where the DNA matches it firmly. Clone size is shown for a subset of rows, as once, few, many or a class of expanded clone.

abundance: NA
j_gene: TRBJ2-5
v_gene: TRBV27
len: 16
d_gene: TRBD2
CDR3aa: CASSFLTSGGQETQYF
CDR3nt: TGTGCCAGCAGCTTCCTCACTAGCGGGGGACAAGAGACCCAGTACTTC

abundance: NA
j_gene: TRBJ2-7
v_gene: TRBV6-5
len: 14
d_gene: TRBD1
CDR3aa: CASSTGTEDYEQYF
CDR3nt: TGTGCCAGCAGCACCGGGACAGAGGACTACGAGCAGTACTTC

abundance: NA
j_gene: TRBJ2-4
v_gene: TRBV29-1
len: 17
d_gene: TRBD2
CDR3aa: CSVEVLSGGLAKNIQYF
CDR3nt: TGCAGCGTTGAAGTTCTTAGCGGGGGCCTAGCCAAAAACATTCAGTACTTC

abundance: NA
j_gene: TRBJ1-1
v_gene: TRBV7-9
len: 14
d_gene: NA
CDR3aa: CASSFGGGHTEAFF
CDR3nt: TGTGCCAGCAGCTTTGGGGGAGGGCACACTGAAGCTTTCTTT

abundance: NA
j_gene: TRBJ2-3
v_gene: TRBV10-2
len: 14
d_gene: NA
CDR3aa: CASRTGTSTDTQYF
CDR3nt: TGCGCCAGCCGCACAGGGACAAGCACAGATACGCAGTATTTT

abundance: NA
j_gene: TRBJ2-1
v_gene: TRBV4-1
len: 15
d_gene: TRBD2
CDR3aa: CASSQERGGSNEQFF
CDR3nt: TGCGCCAGCAGCCAGGAGCGGGGGGGCAGCAATGAGCAGTTCTTC

abundance: NA
j_gene: TRBJ2-7
v_gene: TRBV5-6
len: 14
d_gene: TRBD2
CDR3aa: CASSPRDYSYEQYF
CDR3nt: TGTGCCAGCAGCCCCCGGGACTATTCCTACGAGCAGTACTTC

abundance: NA
j_gene: TRBJ2-5
v_gene: TRBV19
len: 13
d_gene: NA
CDR3aa: CASSPDLEETQYF
CDR3nt: TGTGCCAGTAGCCCAGACTTGGAGGAGACCCAGTACTTC

abundance: NA
j_gene: TRBJ2-5
v_gene: TRBV11-1
len: 16
d_gene: TRBD1
CDR3aa: CASSSSGQGSSETQYF
CDR3nt: TGTGCCAGCAGCTCGTCGGGACAGGGATCGTCAGAGACCCAGTACTTC

abundance: NA
j_gene: TRBJ1-3
v_gene: TRBV5-4
len: 16
d_gene: NA
CDR3aa: CASSLDPETSGNTIYF
CDR3nt: TGTGCCAGCAGCTTGGACCCGGAGACTTCTGGAAACACCATATATTTT

abundance: few
j_gene: TRBJ2-7
v_gene: TRBV7-6
len: 15
d_gene: TRBD1
CDR3aa: CASSLGQSSSYEQYF
CDR3nt: TGTGCCAGCAGCTTGGGACAGAGCAGCTCCTACGAGCAGTACTTC

abundance: NA
j_gene: TRBJ1-1
v_gene: TRBV7-8
len: 14
d_gene: NA
CDR3aa: CASSFHRVNTEAFF
CDR3nt: TGTGCCAGCAGCTTTCACAGGGTGAACACTGAAGCTTTCTTT

abundance: NA
j_gene: TRBJ1-4
v_gene: TRBV3-1/TRBV3-2
len: 14
d_gene: NA
CDR3aa: CASSQGRGEEKLFF
CDR3nt: TGTGCCAGCAGCCAAGGACGGGGGGAGGAAAAACTGTTTTTT

abundance: once
j_gene: TRBJ2-1
v_gene: TRBV20-1
len: 15
d_gene: TRBD2
CDR3aa: CSASGPSGGANEQFF
CDR3nt: TGCAGTGCTAGTGGTCCTAGCGGGGGGGCCAATGAGCAGTTCTTC

abundance: once
j_gene: TRBJ1-2
v_gene: TRBV29-1
len: 12
d_gene: NA
CDR3aa: CSDYGQTYGYTF
CDR3nt: TGCAGCGATTATGGACAGACCTATGGCTACACCTTC

abundance: NA
j_gene: TRBJ1-1
v_gene: TRBV19
len: 13
d_gene: NA
CDR3aa: CASSIRVNTEAFF
CDR3nt: TGTGCCAGTAGTATACGGGTGAACACTGAAGCTTTCTTT

abundance: few
j_gene: TRBJ1-5
v_gene: TRBV6-5
len: 14
d_gene: TRBD1
CDR3aa: CASSPGQGNQPQHF
CDR3nt: TGTGCCAGCAGCCCGGGACAGGGGAATCAGCCCCAGCATTTT

abundance: once
j_gene: TRBJ2-7
v_gene: TRBV18
len: 11
d_gene: NA
CDR3aa: CASSEGGEQYF
CDR3nt: TGTGCCAGCTCAGAAGGCGGAGAGCAGTACTTC

abundance: few
j_gene: TRBJ1-4
v_gene: TRBV10-3
len: 13
d_gene: TRBD1
CDR3aa: CAISEDRGEKLFF
CDR3nt: TGTGCCATCAGTGAGGACAGGGGTGAAAAACTGTTTTTT

abundance: NA
j_gene: TRBJ1-5
v_gene: TRBV27
len: 15
d_gene: NA
CDR3aa: CASSLSGHSNQPQHF
CDR3nt: TGTGCCAGCAGTTTATCGGGGCATAGCAATCAGCCCCAGCATTTT

abundance: NA
j_gene: TRBJ2-7
v_gene: TRBV11-2
len: 12
d_gene: NA
CDR3aa: CASSLGGVWQYF
CDR3nt: TGTGCCAGCAGCTTGGGGGGAGTGTGGCAGTACTTC

abundance: NA
j_gene: TRBJ2-7
v_gene: TRBV7-9
len: 18
d_gene: NA
CDR3aa: CASSLGALGPFFSYEQYF
CDR3nt: TGTGCCAGCAGCTTAGGGGCTTTGGGTCCTTTCTTCTCCTACGAGCAGTACTTC

abundance: NA
j_gene: TRBJ2-2
v_gene: TRBV9
len: 16
d_gene: NA
CDR3aa: CASSVAQGFGTGELFF
CDR3nt: TGTGCCAGCAGCGTAGCACAGGGTTTTGGGACCGGGGAGCTGTTTTTT

abundance: NA
j_gene: TRBJ1-3
v_gene: TRBV4-1
len: 15
d_gene: TRBD1
CDR3aa: CASSIRTGQGNTIYF
CDR3nt: TGCGCCAGCAGCATCCGGACAGGGCAGGGAAACACCATATATTTT

abundance: NA
j_gene: TRBJ1-1
v_gene: TRBV7-9
len: 16
d_gene: NA
CDR3aa: CASSLRSGRQKTEAFF
CDR3nt: TGTGCCAGCAGCTTAAGGTCAGGGCGCCAGAAGACTGAAGCTTTCTTT

abundance: NA
j_gene: TRBJ1-1
v_gene: TRBV11-2
len: 15
d_gene: NA
CDR3aa: CASSLLGGMNTEAFF
CDR3nt: TGTGCCAGCAGCCTACTGGGGGGGATGAACACTGAAGCTTTCTTT

abundance: NA
j_gene: TRBJ2-4
v_gene: TRBV7-9
len: 15
d_gene: NA
CDR3aa: CASSPGSRAKNIQYF
CDR3nt: TGTGCCAGCAGCCCGGGGTCGCGGGCCAAAAACATTCAGTACTTC

abundance: NA
j_gene: TRBJ1-2
v_gene: TRBV4-3
len: 18
d_gene: TRBD1
CDR3aa: CASSQLPHNADRGYGYTF
CDR3nt: TGCGCCAGCAGCCAACTACCACACAACGCAGACAGGGGGTATGGCTACACCTTC

abundance: few
j_gene: TRBJ1-6
v_gene: TRBV19
len: 16
d_gene: NA
CDR3aa: CASSKKTSSYNSPLHF
CDR3nt: TGTGCCAGTAGTAAAAAGACAAGCTCCTATAATTCACCCCTCCACTTT

abundance: NA
j_gene: TRBJ2-2
v_gene: TRBV30
len: 15
d_gene: NA
CDR3aa: CAWSVSGHTDRELFF
CDR3nt: TGTGCCTGGAGTGTTTCGGGACACACGGACCGGGAGCTGTTTTTT

abundance: NA
j_gene: TRBJ2-1
v_gene: TRBV5-1
len: 17
d_gene: NA
CDR3aa: CASSLGVAEGLGNEQFF
CDR3nt: TGCGCCAGCAGCTTGGGGGTAGCGGAGGGGCTTGGCAATGAGCAGTTCTTC

abundance: NA
j_gene: TRBJ1-1
v_gene: TRBV13
len: 13
d_gene: NA
CDR3aa: CASSLGGDTEAFF
CDR3nt: TGTGCCAGCAGCTTGGGAGGGGACACTGAAGCTTTCTTT

abundance: NA
j_gene: TRBJ2-2
v_gene: TRBV10-3
len: 16
d_gene: TRBD2
CDR3aa: CAAYPTPGLAGEAPFF
CDR3nt: TGTGCCGCCTACCCCACACCGGGACTAGCGGGGGAAGCACCGTTTTTT

abundance: NA
j_gene: TRBJ1-1
v_gene: TRBV28
len: 16
d_gene: TRBD1
CDR3aa: CASSGQGTGVNTEAFF
CDR3nt: TGTGCCAGCAGTGGACAGGGTACAGGCGTGAACACTGAAGCTTTCTTT

abundance: NA
j_gene: TRBJ2-2
v_gene: TRBV6-6
len: 12
d_gene: NA
CDR3aa: CASSYSSRELFF
CDR3nt: TGTGCCAGCAGTTACTCCTCTAGGGAGCTGTTTTTT

abundance: NA
j_gene: TRBJ1-1
v_gene: TRBV11-3
len: 15
d_gene: NA
CDR3aa: CASSRGGDLNTEAFF
CDR3nt: TGTGCCAGCAGCCGAGGAGGGGATTTGAACACTGAAGCTTTCTTT

abundance: NA
j_gene: TRBJ1-5
v_gene: TRBV30
len: 13
d_gene: NA
CDR3aa: CAWSRDTDQPQHF
CDR3nt: TGTGCCTGGAGCCGGGACACTGATCAGCCCCAGCATTTT

abundance: few
j_gene: TRBJ2-3
v_gene: TRBV2
len: 14
d_gene: NA
CDR3aa: CASSVFLDTDTQYF
CDR3nt: TGTGCCAGCAGTGTGTTCCTAGACACAGATACGCAGTATTTT

abundance: NA
j_gene: TRBJ1-6
v_gene: TRBV9
len: 18
d_gene: NA
CDR3aa: CASSVGAGPTTYNSPLHF
CDR3nt: TGTGCCAGCAGCGTAGGGGCTGGGCCCACGACCTATAATTCACCCCTCCACTTT

abundance: NA
j_gene: TRBJ2-7
v_gene: TRBV5-1
len: 15
d_gene: TRBD1
CDR3aa: CASSLGAGGGYEQYF
CDR3nt: TGCGCCAGCAGCTTGGGGGCAGGGGGCGGCTACGAGCAGTACTTC

abundance: NA
j_gene: TRBJ2-1
v_gene: TRBV9
len: 12
d_gene: NA
CDR3aa: CASSVIANEQFF
CDR3nt: TGTGCCAGCAGCGTAATAGCGAATGAGCAGTTCTTC

abundance: NA
j_gene: TRBJ1-1
v_gene: TRBV4-2
len: 15
d_gene: NA
CDR3aa: CASSQERRLNTEAFF
CDR3nt: TGTGCCAGCAGCCAAGAGAGGCGGTTGAACACTGAAGCTTTCTTT

abundance: NA
j_gene: TRBJ1-3
v_gene: TRBV30
len: 17
d_gene: TRBD1
CDR3aa: CAWSVAAGGNSGNTIYF
CDR3nt: TGTGCCTGGAGTGTAGCAGCAGGGGGAAACTCTGGAAACACCATATATTTT

abundance: NA
j_gene: TRBJ1-2
v_gene: TRBV27
len: 15
d_gene: TRBD1
CDR3aa: CASSPRTGGVYGYTF
CDR3nt: TGTGCCAGCAGTCCCCGGACAGGGGGCGTCTATGGCTACACCTTC

abundance: NA
j_gene: TRBJ2-7
v_gene: TRBV5-6
len: 13
d_gene: NA
CDR3aa: CASSWSEGGEQYF
CDR3nt: TGTGCCAGCAGCTGGAGCGAGGGAGGCGAGCAGTACTTC

abundance: NA
j_gene: TRBJ1-1
v_gene: TRBV12-3/TRBV12-4
len: 13
d_gene: NA
CDR3aa: CASSPGMVLEAFF
CDR3nt: TGTGCCAGCAGCCCCGGTATGGTCTTGGAAGCTTTCTTT

abundance: NA
j_gene: TRBJ2-5
v_gene: TRBV18
len: 14
d_gene: TRBD1
CDR3aa: CASSLPGQQETQYF
CDR3nt: TGTGCCAGCTCACTCCCGGGACAGCAAGAGACCCAGTACTTC

abundance: NA
j_gene: TRBJ1-2
v_gene: TRBV7-9
len: 14
d_gene: NA
CDR3aa: CASSLPGRDYGYTF
CDR3nt: TGTGCCAGCAGCTTACCAGGGAGGGACTATGGCTACACCTTC

abundance: NA
j_gene: TRBJ1-1
v_gene: TRBV6-2/TRBV6-3
len: 13
d_gene: NA
CDR3aa: CASSLMRNTEAFF
CDR3nt: TGTGCCAGCAGTTTGATGCGGAACACTGAAGCTTTCTTT

abundance: NA
j_gene: TRBJ1-1
v_gene: TRBV29-1
len: 13
d_gene: TRBD1
CDR3aa: CSVLRQGATEAFF
CDR3nt: TGCAGCGTCCTAAGACAGGGGGCCACTGAAGCTTTCTTT